The 21 T cell receptor beta chains presented below share a single source sample, sequenced in a study of human T cells and chemical hapten exposure. Via MiXCR, TCRdb re-called the RACE reads, giving one row per CDR3 protein. The table has 65,000 to 90,000 distinct CDR3 sequences, 11% to 15% seen once. Time point indicated: pre-sensitization, week 0. Treatment denoted: therapeutic diphenylcyclopropenone sensitization with weekly scalp DPC. The material sequenced was whole blood, taken in connection with sensitization to the hapten diphenylcyclopropenone (DPC). The origin of the receptors is a woman aged 45 to 65 with alopecia areata. Some clones in this sample may be carry-over from other donors' samples.

The chain couples TRBV7-8 to TRBJ1-6, with 11 bases that match TRBD1. V lost 5 bases, J lost 7 bases, and 7 bases stayed unmatched. The germline V gene has CDR1 SGHVS and CDR2 FQNEAQ. This CDR3 region has 16 residues. In DNA, the CDR3 is TGTGCCAGCAGCGCCCGGGACAGGGGGTCGAATTCACCCCTCCACTTT. This encodes CASSARDRGSNSPLHF.

This clonotype was picked up many times. The chain is built from TRBV11-2 and TRBJ2-1, with TRBD2 matching over 10 bases. Unmatched junction bases numbered 22, after V lost 2 bases and J lost 0 bases. The CDR3 contains 23 residues. Germline CDR1 reads SGHAT; CDR2 reads FQNNGV. The CDR3, as DNA: TGTGCCAGCAGCTTATTGCGGGGTAGGCTAGCGGGAGAGGGCCTCCTCTCCTACAATGAGCAGTTCTTC. It yields the protein CASSLLRGRLAGEGLLSYNEQFF.

The gene calls are TRBV30 and TRBJ2-5, with D uncertain. Trimming shortened V by 2 bases and J by 2 bases, and 9 bases separated the two germline ends. CDR3 length: 13 amino acids. Germline-derived CDR1 and CDR2 are GTSNPN and SVGIG (reference sequence). CDR3 coding DNA: TGTGCCTGGAGTAGAACAGCTCAAGAGACCCAGTACTTC. Translating it yields CAWSRTAQETQYF.

This clonotype has ten or more counts. CDR3 amino acids: CASSPLSRGPVYEQYF. As DNA, the CDR3 is TGTGCCAGCAGCCCCCTCTCCAGGGGCCCGGTCTACGAGCAGTACTTC. The chain carries TRBV7-8 and TRBJ2-7; TRBD1 might be the D (6 bases). Per germline, CDR1 SGHVS and CDR2 FQNEAQ. V was pared by 5 bases and J by 3 bases, with 20 bases between. This CDR3 has 16 residues.

This sequence joins TRBV5-1 and TRBJ2-5; 7 positions agree with TRBD2. J was trimmed by 2 bases and V by 1 base; bases with no gene match: 5. The length of the CDR3 is 15 residues. Germline-derived CDR1 and CDR2 are SGHRS and YFSETQ. CDR3 amino acids: CASSLTMGLQETQYF. The CDR3 DNA follows: TGCGCCAGCAGCTTGACGATGGGACTACAAGAGACCCAGTACTTC.

This clonotype was seen at least ten times. This rearrangement joins TRBV27 to TRBJ2-1, with D uncertain. Trimming took 2 bases from V and 7 from J, leaving 9 bases between them. This CDR3 has 13 residues. Germline CDR1 reads MNHEY; CDR2 reads SMNVEV (reference sequence). This CDR3 reads CASSLNNGNEQFF. The CDR3 DNA is TGTGCCAGCAGTTTAAATAACGGAAATGAGCAGTTCTTC.

V is TRBV14 and J is TRBJ1-6; unclear D gene. Looked up from germline, CDR1 is SGHDN and CDR2 is FVKESK. V lost 1 base and J 4 bases, leaving 5 bases between the germline ends. The length of the CDR3 is 14 residues. CDR3 loop: CASSQGAYNSPLHF. For the CDR3, the DNA is TGTGCCAGCAGCCAAGGGGCGTATAATTCACCCCTCCACTTT.

This clonotype was found a few times. The J gene is TRBJ2-2, the V gene TRBV5-1, with TRBD1 matching over 12 bases. The CDR3 totals 17 residues. Germline loops: CDR1 SGHRS, CDR2 YFSETQ. Losses at the gene ends were 0 bases for V and 4 bases for J; bases not matched to a gene: 4. The CDR3 sequence: CASSLAGTGGGTGELFF. CDR3 nucleotides: TGCGCCAGCAGCTTGGCGGGGACAGGGGGCGGCACCGGGGAGCTGTTTTTT. Complete variable domain (other parts from reference TRBV5-1 and TRBJ2-2): KAGVTQTPRYLIKTRGQQVTLSCSPISGHRSVSWYQQTPGQGLQFLFEYFSETQRNKGNFPGRFSGRQFSNSRSEMNVSTLELGDSALYLCASSLAGTGGGTGELFFGEGSRLTVL.

This clonotype has at least ten counts. CDR3 sequence reads: CASSLLGVNTGELFF. CDR3 DNA sequence: TGTGCCAGCAGCTTGTTGGGGGTCAACACCGGGGAGCTGTTTTTT. The chain couples TRBV5-6 to TRBJ2-2; D tentatively fits TRBD1 or TRBD2 (5 bases each). CDR3 length equals 15 residues. Trimming cost V 1 base and J 2 bases, with 9 bases left between them. Germline V gives CDR1 SGHDT, CDR2 YYEEEE.

This clonotype was found many times. CDR3 region: CASSENGRNEKLFF. The CDR3 nucleotides are TGTGCCAGCAGTGAGAACGGACGAAATGAAAAACTGTTTTTT. The J gene is TRBJ1-4, the V gene TRBV2; no firm D call. The ends were cut back, 3 bases at V and 5 bases at J, with 10 bases in the middle. CDR1 and CDR2 from the germline V gene are SNHLY and FYNNEI. This CDR3 is built from 14 residues.

The chain carries TRBV9 and TRBJ2-7; D call uncertain. Germline CDR1 is SGDLS and CDR2 is YYNGEE. The CDR3 extends over 15 amino acids. V gave up 4 bases and J gave up 4 bases, with 18 bases separating them. The CDR3 region has the DNA TGTGCCAGCAGCCTCTTTGACACGCTCTCTTACGAGCAGTACTTC. Its translation: CASSLFDTLSYEQYF.

This chain uses TRBV19 with TRBJ2-1, with unresolved D. There are 14 residues in the CDR3. Trimming took 6 bases from V and 7 from J, leaving 16 bases between them. Germline V lookup: CDR1 LNHDA, CDR2 SQIVND (reference sequence). CDR3 nucleotide sequence: TGTGCCAGTAGATCCCCCCTTTCGTTAAATGAGCAGTTCTTC. Its protein is CASRSPLSLNEQFF.

This rearrangement joins TRBV6-1 to TRBJ1-2, with 7 bases identical to TRBD1. The CDR3 loop spans 13 amino acids. With V trimmed by 3 bases and J by 9 bases, 7 bases remained unmatched. Germline V CDR1 and CDR2: MNHNS, SASEGT. CDR3 in amino acids: CASSEGRQGSYTF. CDR3 bases: TGTGCCAGCAGTGAGGGGAGACAGGGAAGCTACACCTTC.

The rearrangement uses TRBV28 and TRBJ2-5; perhaps TRBD2 as D (5 bases). V lost 6 bases and J lost 5, with 13 bases in between. The CDR3 covers 13 residues. Germline V gene lookup returns CDR1 MDHEN and CDR2 SYDVKM. CDR3 amino acids: CASSPGIPETQYF. The CDR3, as DNA: TGTGCCAGCAGCCCCGGGATTCCCGAGACCCAGTACTTC.

This clonotype was detected a few times. The J gene is TRBJ2-7, the V gene TRBV27; tentative D call: TRBD2 (8 bases). Germline assignment: CDR1 MNHEY and CDR2 SMNVEV (reference sequence). The CDR3 spans 22 residues. Trimming took off 2 bases at V and 1 base at J, with 33 bases between the two ends. The DNA of the CDR3 is TGTGCCAGCAGTTTACGGCTTCTTCCGGGACAGACCGAGCTAGCGGGTTCCTACGAGCAGTACTTC. As protein: CASSLRLLPGQTELAGSYEQYF.

By share of the sample, this clonotype is medium-sized (0.01 to 0.1%). The chain is built from TRBV18 and TRBJ1-5, with a weak D call TRBD1 (6 bases). Deletions cut 4 bases from V and 2 bases from J, with 9 bases between. CDR3 length: 14 amino acids. Germline CDR1 is KGHSH and CDR2 is LQKENI. The CDR3, as DNA: TGTGCCAGCTCACAGGGGGGGGGCAATCAGCCCCAGCATTTT. Its protein product is CASSQGGGNQPQHF. The full variable domain, its missing parts supplied by reference TRBV18 and TRBJ1-5, is NAGVMQNPRHLVRRRGQEARLRCSPMKGHSHVYWYRQLPEEGLKFMVYLQKENIIDESGMPKERFSAEFPKEGPSILRIQQVVRGDSAAYFCASSQGGGNQPQHFGDGTRLSIL.

The chain employs TRBV7-9 and TRBJ1-4; D uncertain. CDR1 is SEHNR, CDR2 FQNEAQ, per germline (reference sequence). This CDR3 has 15 residues. V was trimmed by 1 base and J by 8 bases, leaving 14 bases between them. CDR3 nucleotide sequence: TGTGCCAGCAGCTTAGACGCCGGAGACGCCGAAAAACTGTTTTTT. As protein: CASSLDAGDAEKLFF.

This clonotype has at least ten counts. The rearrangement links TRBV7-8 to TRBJ1-1; 7 bases fit TRBD1. The CDR3 has 14 residues. Germline V lookup: CDR1 SGHVS, CDR2 FQNEAQ. Losses at the gene ends were 5 bases for V and 4 bases for J; bases not matched to a gene: 7. The CDR3 reads CASSTSNRGTEAFF. The CDR3 DNA sequence: TGTGCCAGCAGCACCAGCAACAGGGGCACTGAAGCTTTCTTT. The entire variable domain, with the rest obtained from reference TRBV7-8 and TRBJ1-1, is as follows: GAGVSQSPRYKVAKRGQDVALRCDPISGHVSLFWYQQALGQGPEFLTYFQNEAQLDKSGLPSDRFFAERPEGSVSTLKIQRTQQEDSAVYLCASSTSNRGTEAFFGQGTRLTVV.

Ten or more counts support this clonotype. The chain has TRBV27 and TRBJ2-2; possibly TRBD1 for D (5 bases). This CDR3 spans 17 amino acids. Trimming cost V 0 bases and J 3 bases, with 14 bases left between them. From germline, CDR1 is MNHEY and CDR2 SMNVEV (reference sequence). In DNA form, the CDR3 reads TGTGCCAGCAGTTTATCGATACGGCAGGGCTACACCGGGGAGCTGTTTTTT. Residues: CASSLSIRQGYTGELFF.

The chain has TRBV28 and TRBJ2-7, with 7 bases fitting TRBD2. The J segment lost 9 bases and the V segment lost 4 bases, leaving 6 bases of the junction unmatched. This CDR3 comprises 12 residues. Germline V gives CDR1 MDHEN, CDR2 SYDVKM. Here the CDR3 DNA reads TGTGCCAGCAGTTCCGCTTCTAGCGGGCAGTACTTC. As protein: CASSSASSGQYF.

This clonotype was seen more than once but under ten times. The chain has TRBV29-1 and TRBJ1-5; maybe TRBD1 (5 bases). The CDR3 is 14 amino acids. Trimming removed 5 bases at V and 3 bases at J, with 14 bases between. In germline, CDR1 is SQVTM, CDR2 ANQGSEA. CDR3 region: CSVQSQGDNQPQHF. The CDR3 nucleotides are TGCAGCGTTCAATCCCAGGGCGACAATCAGCCCCAGCATTTT. Full variable domain (outside the CDR3, taken from reference TRBV29-1 and TRBJ1-5): SAVISQKPSRDICQRGTSLTIQCQVDSQVTMMFWYRQQPGQSLTLIATANQGSEATYESGFVIDKFPISRPNLTFSTLTVSNMSPEDSSIYLCSVQSQGDNQPQHFGDGTRLSIL.